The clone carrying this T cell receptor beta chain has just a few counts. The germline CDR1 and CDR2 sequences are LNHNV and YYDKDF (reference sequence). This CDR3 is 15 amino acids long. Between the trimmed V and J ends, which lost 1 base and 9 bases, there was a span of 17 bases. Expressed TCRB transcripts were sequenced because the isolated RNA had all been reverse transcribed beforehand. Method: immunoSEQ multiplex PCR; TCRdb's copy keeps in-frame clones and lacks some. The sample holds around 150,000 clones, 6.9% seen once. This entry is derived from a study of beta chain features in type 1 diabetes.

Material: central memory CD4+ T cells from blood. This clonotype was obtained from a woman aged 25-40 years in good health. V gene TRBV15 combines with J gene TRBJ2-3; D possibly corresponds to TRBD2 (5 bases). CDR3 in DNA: TGTGCCACCAGCAGAGCAAGAGTTGAGGGCCCAACGCAGTATTTT. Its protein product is CATSRARVEGPTQYF. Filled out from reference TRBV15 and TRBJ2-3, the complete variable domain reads DAMVIQNPRYQVTQFGKPVTLSCSQTLNHNVMYWYQQKSSQAPKLLFHYYDKDFNNEADTPDNFQSRRPNTSFCFLDIRSPGLGDTAMYLCATSRARVEGPTQYFGPGTRLTVL.